A single T cell receptor (beta chain) is shown here with its context. The antigen is undetermined. Both 60 Vbeta primers and 13 Jbeta primers went into the PCR. The assay was immunoSEQ multiplex PCR, and TCRdb's table has in-frame clones only and misses some. The sample has about 79,000 clones. These data are taken from a study of cytomegalovirus exposure and HLA in healthy donors. Each donor was healthy, and each was a bone marrow donor. The ends lost 2 bases at V and 0 bases at J; junction bases unmatched: 3. Germline V gene sequence: CDR1 SGHAT, CDR2 FQNNGV. There are 17 residues in the CDR3. The study's findings and limits: Later on, a genetic analysis was performed. It linked a missense variant in DCLRE1C with V- and J-gene trimming of TCR beta.

This sequence joins TRBV11-2 and TRBJ2-4; 11 bases agree with TRBD2. This receptor was taken from a man younger than 45 in good health and CMV-seronegative. Sequencing was carried out using PBMCs. CDR3 sequence: CASSLLAGGLAKNIQYF. The CDR3, as DNA: TGTGCCAGCAGCTTACTAGCGGGAGGCCTAGCCAAAAACATTCAGTACTTC.